The sequence of this T cell receptor (beta chain) was determined in a study of blood T cells in healthy people across ages. The V gene's germline CDR1 is SGHTA and CDR2 FQGTGA. V lost 2 bases and J 8 bases, leaving 7 bases between the germline ends. The CDR3 consists of 11 residues. This clonotype was recorded once. It was with a sample-barcoded 5' primer and a J-beta primer mix that a second PCR of roughly 6 to 11 cycles was run. TCRdb fed the 5' RACE reads into MiXCR, producing one record per CDR3 protein. The sample comprises around 700,000 distinct CDR3 sequences, roughly 25% of which are singletons, and 9.4% rests with the top ten. This sample was also put to use in a study of T cells of mothers and their children.

J is TRBJ2-7 and V is TRBV7-3; the D gene is possibly TRBD2 (6 bases). The sequence derives from a boy aged 5-17 years in good health. The sequenced material came from blood. The CDR3 region is CASSLGGKQYF. CDR3 in DNA: TGTGCCAGCAGCTTAGGAGGGAAGCAGTACTTC.